The 11 T cell receptor beta chains in this list originate from one sample, sequenced in a study of vaccination and CD4 T cells after COVID-19. Sequenced with the Oncomine TCR Beta short-read assay was DNA taken from cultured CD4+ T cells. CD4+ T cells were cultured, and genomic DNA was extracted from them. Each CDR3 protein gets one entry after TCRdb re-called the PCR reads with MiXCR. The sample has about 9,100 distinct CDR3 sequences; around 31% are singletons. Their recognized antigens are unknown. The sample's treatment: roughly 10-day PBMC culture with coronavirus spike peptide pools or control peptides (ViraFEST assay). CD4+ T cells of the unexposed donor were collected before the COVID-19 pandemic (2011-2018). The sequencing input was CD4+ T cells from blood, cultured in vitro. The receptors were gathered from a human donor in good health.

The V call is TRBV6-2 or TRBV6-3, the J call TRBJ2-1, with 14 bases that match TRBD2. Germline V CDR1 and CDR2: MNHEY, SVGEGT. J gave up 3 bases and V 7 bases, and 11 bases lay outside the gene matches. The CDR3 is 18 amino acids. CDR3 nucleotides: TGTGCCAGCACCCCGGGACTAGCGGGAGTGGGAGTCTACAATGAGCAGTTCTTC. This sequence encodes CASTPGLAGVGVYNEQFF.

The sample holds a few counts of this clonotype. The chain joins TRBV23-1 to TRBJ2-2; weak D call: TRBD2 (6 bases). TRBV23-1 is an open reading frame, and its role is uncertain. V lost 2 bases, J lost 4 bases, and 14 bases lay in between. The CDR3 totals 16 residues. The CDR3 DNA is TGCGCCAGCAGTCAAGTCCGGCTAGCGACCACCGGGGAGCTGTTTTTT. Translating gives CASSQVRLATTGELFF.

This clonotype was observed once. The rearrangement links TRBV28 to TRBJ1-2, with TRBD1 as a possible D gene (6 bases). With 2 bases removed from V and 8 bases from J, the gap between germline ends came to 12 bases. Germline values: CDR1 MDHEN, CDR2 SYDVKM. The CDR3 length is 13 residues. Here the CDR3 DNA reads TGTGCCAGCAGTTTACTAAGGGGGAGGGGCTACACCTTC. As protein: CASSLLRGRGYTF.

The CDR3 spells CASSPGGDTQYF. Here the CDR3 DNA reads TGCGCCAGCAGCCCGGGAGGAGATACGCAGTATTTT. This chain joins TRBV5-1 and TRBJ2-3; 7 nucleotides line up with TRBD2. This CDR3 is built from 12 residues. Germline CDR1 reads SGHRS; CDR2 reads YFSETQ. Losses at the gene ends were 4 bases for V and 5 bases for J; bases not matched to a gene: 1.

This chain uses TRBV20-1 with TRBJ2-7, with D tentatively TRBD2 (5 bases). The germline gives CDR1 DFQATT, CDR2 SNEGSKA (reference sequence). V was trimmed by 5 bases and J by 7 bases, leaving 18 bases between them. The CDR3 is 13 amino acids. The DNA for the CDR3 is TGCAGTGCTGCCGGGATCGAAAGTGGAGAGCAGTACTTC. This translates into CSAAGIESGEQYF.

This clonotype occurred a few times. The V gene is TRBV6-1, the J gene TRBJ2-1; TRBD2 agrees at 12 bases. This CDR3 spans 15 amino acids. From germline, CDR1 is MNHNS and CDR2 SASEGT. V shed 4 bases, J shed 5 bases, and the junction held 3 bases outside the gene matches. CDR3: CASSGLAGVNNEQFF. CDR3 DNA: TGTGCCAGCAGTGGACTAGCGGGAGTAAACAATGAGCAGTTCTTC.

The J gene is TRBJ2-7, the V gene TRBV20-1; D may be TRBD2 (6 bases). The V end was cut by 0 bases, the J end by 9 bases, with 18 bases between. The CDR3 sequence is 14 residues long. Germline V gives CDR1 DFQATT, CDR2 SNEGSKA (reference sequence). CDR3 nucleotides: TGCAGTGCTAGAGATTACCGGGACTCTTCCAGGCAGTACTTC. This gives the protein CSARDYRDSSRQYF.

This clonotype appeared a few times. V gene TRBV6-2 or TRBV6-3 combines with J gene TRBJ1-6; no reliable D call. V was clipped by 0 bases and J by 10 bases, with 4 bases between them. Germline CDR1 reads MNHEY; CDR2 reads SVGEGT. The CDR3 totals 12 residues. As DNA, the CDR3 is TGTGCCAGCAGTTACTCGAAATCACCCCTCCACTTT. Protein sequence: CASSYSKSPLHF.

This clonotype was seen a few times. The chain combines TRBV7-2 with TRBJ2-5, with a weak D call TRBD2 (6 bases). This CDR3 spans 17 amino acids. Germline-derived CDR1 and CDR2 are SGHTA and FQGNSA. V shed 1 base and J shed 2 bases, with 17 bases lying between them. CDR3 bases: TGTGCCAGCAGCTTAGTCCGCGGGGCCCTCCAGCAAGAGACCCAGTACTTC. Translated, it gives CASSLVRGALQQETQYF.

The rearrangement joins TRBV7-8 to TRBJ1-2; unclear D gene. Trimming shortened V by 7 bases and J by 5 bases, and 14 bases separated the two germline ends. From germline, CDR1 is SGHVS and CDR2 FQNEAQ. The CDR3 loop spans 13 amino acids. DNA for the CDR3: TGTGCCAGCACAAAAATCGTGGGATATGGCTACACCTTC. Its protein product is CASTKIVGYGYTF.

CDR3 bases: TGTGCCAGCAGCCTCTTAGCCTGGCGGGAGTACGCAGATACGCAGTATTTT. It is translated as CASSLLAWREYADTQYF. This sequence joins TRBV28 and TRBJ2-3, with 7 nucleotides matching TRBD2. Germline assignment: CDR1 MDHEN and CDR2 SYDVKM. This CDR3 comprises 17 residues. Unmatched junction bases numbered 16, after V lost 6 bases and J lost 4 bases.